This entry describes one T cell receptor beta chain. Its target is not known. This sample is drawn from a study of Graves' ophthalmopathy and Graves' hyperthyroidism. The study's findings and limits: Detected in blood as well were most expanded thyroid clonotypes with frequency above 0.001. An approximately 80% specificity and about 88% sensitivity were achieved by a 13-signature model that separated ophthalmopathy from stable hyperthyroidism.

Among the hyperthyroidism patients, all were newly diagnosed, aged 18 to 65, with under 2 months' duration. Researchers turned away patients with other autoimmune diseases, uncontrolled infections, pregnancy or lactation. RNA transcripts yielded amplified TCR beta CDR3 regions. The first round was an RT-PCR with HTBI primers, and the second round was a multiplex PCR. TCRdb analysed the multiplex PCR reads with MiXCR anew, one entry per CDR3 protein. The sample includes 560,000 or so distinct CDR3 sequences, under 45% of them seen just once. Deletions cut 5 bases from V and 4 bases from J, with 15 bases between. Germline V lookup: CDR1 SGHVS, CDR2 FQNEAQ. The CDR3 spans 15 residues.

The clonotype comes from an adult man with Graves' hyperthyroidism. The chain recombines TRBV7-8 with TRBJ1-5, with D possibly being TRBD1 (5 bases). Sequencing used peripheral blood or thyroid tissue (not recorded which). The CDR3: CASSVEPGPNQPQHF. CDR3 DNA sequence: TGTGCCAGCAGCGTCGAACCGGGGCCGAATCAGCCCCAGCATTTT. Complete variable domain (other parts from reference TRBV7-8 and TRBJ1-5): GAGVSQSPRYKVAKRGQDVALRCDPISGHVSLFWYQQALGQGPEFLTYFQNEAQLDKSGLPSDRFFAERPEGSVSTLKIQRTQQEDSAVYLCASSVEPGPNQPQHFGDGTRLSIL.